One and the same sample provided the 14 T cell receptor beta chains below, sequenced in a study of shared clonotypes between healthy human individuals. Some clones are missing from TCRdb's copy, which holds only in-frame ones; the method was immunoSEQ multiplex PCR. The data contain about 470,000 clones, 75% to 85% of them singletons. The sequenced material came from PBMCs. Receptors originate from a middle-aged woman in good health. Some clones in this sample may be carry-over from other donors' samples.

As concerns this clone: A junction end diverges from the germline sequence, so it may reflect a read error. Distinct nucleotide sequences in the sample also encode this CDR3. This chain links TRBV2 with TRBJ2-2; 7 nucleotides line up with TRBD2. From germline, CDR1 is SNHLY and CDR2 FYNNEI. The CDR3 is made up of 14 amino acids. Here the CDR3 DNA reads TGCGCCAGCAGCATTCTAGCGGCCACCGGGGAGCTGTTTTTT. As protein: CASSILAATGELFF.

The chain uses TRBV11-2 and TRBJ1-4, with D unclear. The CDR3 has 12 amino acids. Deletions cut 5 bases from V and 5 bases from J, with 6 bases between. Germline assignment: CDR1 SGHAT and CDR2 FQNNGV. CDR3 bases: TGTGCCAGCAGCGCCAGAAATGAAAAACTGTTTTTT. Translating it yields CASSARNEKLFF.

The V gene is TRBV29-1, the J gene TRBJ2-7; D uncertain. The CDR3 contains 12 residues. Trimming cost V 4 bases and J 1 base, with 8 bases left between them. Germline V gene lookup returns CDR1 SQVTM and CDR2 ANQGSEA. The CDR3 reads CSVGLRSYEQYF. CDR3 nucleotides: TGCAGCGTTGGTTTGCGATCCTACGAGCAGTACTTC.

Remarks on this clone: Other DNA sequences of this sample code for an identical CDR3. The V call is TRBV18, the J call TRBJ2-5; D not certain. The V end lost 2 bases, the J end lost 0 bases, and 4 bases lay between the germline ends. The CDR3 totals 13 residues. Germline V lookup: CDR1 KGHSH, CDR2 LQKENI. Here the CDR3 DNA reads TGTGCCAGCTCACCAACAAACCAAGAGACCCAGTACTTC. Translated, it gives CASSPTNQETQYF.

This clone was seen only once. This chain joins TRBV10-3 and TRBJ2-1, with D tentatively TRBD1 or TRBD2 (5 bases each). V was trimmed by 2 bases and J by 8 bases, leaving 19 bases between them. Germline CDR1 and CDR2: ENHRY and SYGVKD. The CDR3 totals 16 residues. CDR3 amino acids: CAISEGVVRGRDEQFF. The CDR3 coding sequence is TGTGCCATCAGTGAGGGAGTGGTGAGGGGCAGGGATGAGCAGTTCTTC.

The gene calls are TRBV7-9 and TRBJ2-3; 8 bases agree with TRBD2. Trimming removed 1 base from V and 3 bases from J; junction bases left unmatched: 9. The CDR3 loop spans 17 amino acids. Per germline, CDR1 SEHNR and CDR2 FQNEAQ (reference sequence). In DNA, the CDR3 is TGTGCCAGCAGCTTAGGAGTAGCGGGATTGGTGACAGATACGCAGTATTTT. Its translation: CASSLGVAGLVTDTQYF.

This chain's CDR3 is CASSLMGPYGYTF. The CDR3 DNA follows: TGTGCCAGCAGCTTAATGGGCCCCTATGGCTACACCTTC. This chain connects TRBV7-2 to TRBJ1-2; no firm D call. The CDR3 length is 13 residues. CDR1 is SGHTA, CDR2 FQGNSA, per germline. The V end lost 2 bases, the J end lost 4 bases, and 8 bases lay between the germline ends.

This rearrangement joins TRBV7-9 to TRBJ2-1; the match to TRBD2 covers 13 bases. The CDR3 has 15 residues. Germline V gene data show CDR1 as SEHNR and CDR2 as FQNEAQ (reference sequence). The trim removed 5 bases at V and 6 bases at J, leaving 4 bases unmatched. The DNA of the CDR3 is TGTGCCAGCAGCCGACTAGCGGGAGGTGCCAATGAGCAGTTCTTC. Translated: CASSRLAGGANEQFF.

The chain uses TRBV19 and TRBJ2-5; D is unresolved. Trimming took off 4 bases at V and 4 bases at J, with 13 bases between the two ends. The germline V gene has CDR1 LNHDA and CDR2 SQIVND (reference sequence). CDR3 size: 14 residues. In DNA, the CDR3 is TGTGCCAGTAGTACCATCGGCCCGGTAGAGACCCAGTACTTC. This translates into CASSTIGPVETQYF.

This clone occurred once. This chain joins TRBV19 and TRBJ2-3, with 7 bases that match TRBD1. The CDR3 is made up of 15 amino acids. V shed 5 bases and J 2 bases; nucleotides not matched to a gene: 7. CDR1 and CDR2 from the germline V gene are LNHDA and SQIVND (reference sequence). CDR3 protein: CASSPLGQTTDTQYF. The CDR3 coding sequence is TGTGCCAGTAGTCCCTTGGGACAGACCACAGATACGCAGTATTTT.

This sequence joins TRBV2 and TRBJ1-3; D not certain. In germline, CDR1 is SNHLY, CDR2 FYNNEI. The CDR3 totals 14 residues. V dropped 6 bases and J dropped 2 bases, with 11 bases sitting between them. This chain's CDR3 is CASRTGQAGNTIYF. The DNA of the CDR3 is TGTGCCAGCAGGACCGGGCAGGCTGGAAACACCATATATTTT.

The chain uses TRBV30 and TRBJ2-1, with D uncertain. CDR3 size: 12 residues. V was clipped by 3 bases and J by 6 bases, with 9 bases between them. CDR1 is GTSNPN and CDR2 is SVGIG in the germline V gene (reference sequence). The CDR3 DNA reads TGTGCCTGGAGAAAACTGATCAATGAGCAGTTCTTC. This encodes CAWRKLINEQFF.

The CDR3 sequence: CASSLEGTSSYYEQYF. CDR3 DNA sequence: TGTGCCAGCAGCTTAGAAGGGACTAGCAGTTATTACGAGCAGTACTTC. J is TRBJ2-7 and V is TRBV11-2, with 9 bases fitting TRBD2. The V and J ends lost 0 bases and 4 bases, in that order; junction bases with no gene match: 7. CDR1 and CDR2 (germline): SGHAT, FQNNGV. This CDR3 comprises 16 residues.

The chain uses TRBV7-9 and TRBJ2-5; 10 nucleotides align to TRBD1. Per germline, CDR1 SEHNR and CDR2 FQNEAQ (reference sequence). The CDR3 runs to 16 residues. With V trimmed by 4 bases and J by 4 bases, 9 bases remained unmatched. CDR3 coding DNA: TGTGCCAGCAGCTCCGGACAGGGGGTTAATATAGAGACCCAGTACTTC. Protein: CASSSGQGVNIETQYF.